This T cell receptor beta chain was found in a study of beta chain features in type 1 diabetes. Investigators reverse transcribed all isolated RNA, so they sequenced expressed TCRB transcripts. Profiling relied on immunoSEQ multiplex PCR, and the TCRdb table lists in-frame clones only, not all of them. The table has 360,000 or so clones, about 20% seen once; the top ten hold 0.044%. This clone was detected only a few times. The antigen remains undetermined. Trimming removed 0 bases at V and 9 bases at J, with 9 bases between. CDR1 and CDR2 from the germline V gene are SGHRS and YFSETQ. The CDR3 is 12 residues long. CD4+ cells of the naive, central memory, regulatory and stem cell-like memory types were sorted via CD45RO/CCR7/CD25/CD127/CD95/CD27. In all sorted populations, purity surpassed 98%. Study-level findings and limits: Researchers reported that naive, central memory and Treg TCRB repertoires appeared more similar in patients than in healthy donors.

The chain recombines TRBV5-1 with TRBJ1-1, with D maybe TRBD1 (6 bases). This clonotype was sampled from a woman aged 18 to 35 in good health. Sequenced sample: naive CD4+ T cells from blood. The CDR3: CASSLDREKAFF. CDR3 sequence (DNA): TGCGCCAGCAGCTTGGACAGGGAAAAAGCTTTCTTT.